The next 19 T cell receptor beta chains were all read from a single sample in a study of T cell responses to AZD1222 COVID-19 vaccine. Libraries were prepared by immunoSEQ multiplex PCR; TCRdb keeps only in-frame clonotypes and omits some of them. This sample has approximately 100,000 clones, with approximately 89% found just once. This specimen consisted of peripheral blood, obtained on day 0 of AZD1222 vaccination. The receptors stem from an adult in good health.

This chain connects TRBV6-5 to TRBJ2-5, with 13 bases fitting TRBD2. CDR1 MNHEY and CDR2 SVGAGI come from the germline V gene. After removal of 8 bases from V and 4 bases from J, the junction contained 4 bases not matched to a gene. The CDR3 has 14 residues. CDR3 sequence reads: CASSTSGGAETQYF. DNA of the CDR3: TGTGCCAGCTCCACTAGCGGGGGGGCAGAGACCCAGTACTTC.

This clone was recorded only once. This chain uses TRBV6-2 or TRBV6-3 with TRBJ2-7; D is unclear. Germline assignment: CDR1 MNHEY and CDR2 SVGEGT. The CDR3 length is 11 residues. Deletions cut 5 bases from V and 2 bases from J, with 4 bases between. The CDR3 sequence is CASSTTYEQYF. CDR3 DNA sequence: TGTGCCAGCAGTACTACCTACGAGCAGTACTTC.

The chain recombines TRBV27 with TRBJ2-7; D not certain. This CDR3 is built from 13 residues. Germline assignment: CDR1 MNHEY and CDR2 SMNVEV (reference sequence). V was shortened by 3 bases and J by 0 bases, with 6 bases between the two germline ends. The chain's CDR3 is CASSFGPSYEQYF. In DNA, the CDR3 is TGTGCCAGCAGTTTCGGGCCCTCCTACGAGCAGTACTTC.

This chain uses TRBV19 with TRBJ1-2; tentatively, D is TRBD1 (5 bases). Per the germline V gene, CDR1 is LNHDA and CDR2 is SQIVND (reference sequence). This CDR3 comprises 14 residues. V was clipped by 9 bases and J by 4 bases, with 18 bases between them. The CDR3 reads CASDTGPRGYGYTF. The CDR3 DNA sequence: TGTGCCAGCGATACAGGACCCCGGGGCTATGGCTACACCTTC.

This CDR3 is CASSDSPGVQPQHF. DNA of the CDR3: TGTGCCAGCAGTGACTCGCCAGGGGTTCAGCCCCAGCATTTT. V and J are TRBV6-4 and TRBJ1-5, with D possibly TRBD1 on 6 matching bases. The CDR3 runs to 14 residues. Germline V gene sequence: CDR1 MRHNA, CDR2 SNTAGT. The germline V and J ends were trimmed by 0 bases and 6 bases, with 9 bases remaining between them.

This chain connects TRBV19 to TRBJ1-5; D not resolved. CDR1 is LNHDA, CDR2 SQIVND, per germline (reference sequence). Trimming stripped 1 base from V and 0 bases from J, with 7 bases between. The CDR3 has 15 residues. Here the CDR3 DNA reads TGTGCCAGTAGTATAGTTGTATATAGCAATCAGCCCCAGCATTTT. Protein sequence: CASSIVVYSNQPQHF.

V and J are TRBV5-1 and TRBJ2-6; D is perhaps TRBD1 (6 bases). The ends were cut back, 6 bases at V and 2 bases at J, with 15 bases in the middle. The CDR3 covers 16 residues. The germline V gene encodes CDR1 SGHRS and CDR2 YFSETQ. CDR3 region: CASTARGLAGANVLTF. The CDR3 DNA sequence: TGCGCCAGCACGGCCAGGGGTCTAGCTGGGGCCAACGTCCTGACTTTC.

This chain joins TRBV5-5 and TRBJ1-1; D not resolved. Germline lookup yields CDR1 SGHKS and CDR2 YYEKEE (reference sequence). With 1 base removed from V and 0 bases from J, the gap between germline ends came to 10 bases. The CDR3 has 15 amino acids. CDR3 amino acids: CASSLWVHLNTEAFF. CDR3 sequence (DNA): TGTGCCAGCAGCTTGTGGGTCCACTTGAACACTGAAGCTTTCTTT.

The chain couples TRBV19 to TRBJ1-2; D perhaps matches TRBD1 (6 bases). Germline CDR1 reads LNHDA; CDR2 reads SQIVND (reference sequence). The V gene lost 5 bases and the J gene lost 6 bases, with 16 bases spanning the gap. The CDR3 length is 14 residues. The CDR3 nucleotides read TGTGCCAGTAGTCTTACAGGGAGGACGCATGGCTACACCTTC. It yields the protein CASSLTGRTHGYTF. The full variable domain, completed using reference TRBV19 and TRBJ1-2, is DGGITQSPKYLFRKEGQNVTLSCEQNLNHDAMYWYRQDPGQGLRLIYYSQIVNDFQKGDIAEGYSVSREKKESFPLTVTSAQKNPTAFYLCASSLTGRTHGYTFGSGTRLTVV.

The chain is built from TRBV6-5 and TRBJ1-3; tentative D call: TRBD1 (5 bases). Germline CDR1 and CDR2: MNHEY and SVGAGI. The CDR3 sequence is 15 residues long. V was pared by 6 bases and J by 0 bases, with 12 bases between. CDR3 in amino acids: CASRGRGLSGNTIYF. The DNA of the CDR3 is TGTGCCAGCAGGGGACGGGGACTCTCTGGAAACACCATATATTTT.

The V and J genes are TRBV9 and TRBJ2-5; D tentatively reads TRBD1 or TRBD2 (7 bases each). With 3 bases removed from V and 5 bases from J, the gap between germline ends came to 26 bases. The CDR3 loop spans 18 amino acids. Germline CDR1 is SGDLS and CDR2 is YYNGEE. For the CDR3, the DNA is TGTGCCAGCAGCGGGATGGGACAGCGGGGACCTAGGGGGGAGACCCAGTACTTC. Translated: CASSGMGQRGPRGETQYF.

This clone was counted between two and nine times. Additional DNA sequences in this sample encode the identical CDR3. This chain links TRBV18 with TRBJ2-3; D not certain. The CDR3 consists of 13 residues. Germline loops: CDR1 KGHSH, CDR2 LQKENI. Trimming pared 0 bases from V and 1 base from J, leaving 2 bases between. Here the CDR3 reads CASSPPGTDTQYF. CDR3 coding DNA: TGTGCCAGCTCACCACCGGGCACAGATACGCAGTATTTT.

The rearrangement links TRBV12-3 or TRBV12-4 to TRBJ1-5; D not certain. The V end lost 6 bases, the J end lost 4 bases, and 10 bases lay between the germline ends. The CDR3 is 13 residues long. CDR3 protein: CASRVEGNQPQHF. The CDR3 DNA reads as TGTGCCAGCAGGGTAGAGGGAAATCAGCCCCAGCATTTT.

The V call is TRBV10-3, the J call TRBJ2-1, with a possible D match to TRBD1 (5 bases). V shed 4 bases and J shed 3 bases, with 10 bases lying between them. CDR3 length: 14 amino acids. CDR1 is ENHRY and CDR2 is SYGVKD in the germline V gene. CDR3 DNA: TGTGCCATCAGTGCGGACATTTTCTACAATGAGCAGTTCTTC. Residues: CAISADIFYNEQFF.

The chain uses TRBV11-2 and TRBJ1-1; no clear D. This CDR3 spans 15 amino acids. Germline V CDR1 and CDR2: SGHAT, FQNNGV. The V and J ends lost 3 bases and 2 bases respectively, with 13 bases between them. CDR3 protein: CASSFRQSPNTEAFF. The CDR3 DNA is TGTGCCAGCAGCTTCCGTCAGTCACCAAACACTGAAGCTTTCTTT.

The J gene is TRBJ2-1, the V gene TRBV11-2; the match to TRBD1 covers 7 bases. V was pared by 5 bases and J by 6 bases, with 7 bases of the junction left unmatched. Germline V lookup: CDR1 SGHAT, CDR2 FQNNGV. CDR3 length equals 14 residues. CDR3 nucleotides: TGTGCCAGCAGCGTCGCCGGGACAGTCAATGAGCAGTTCTTC. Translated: CASSVAGTVNEQFF.

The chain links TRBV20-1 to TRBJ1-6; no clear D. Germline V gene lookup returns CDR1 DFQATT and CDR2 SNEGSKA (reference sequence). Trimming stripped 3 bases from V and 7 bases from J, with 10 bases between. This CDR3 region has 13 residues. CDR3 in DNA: TGCAGTGCTAGTAGGCTCTCCAATTCACCCCTCCACTTT. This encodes CSASRLSNSPLHF.

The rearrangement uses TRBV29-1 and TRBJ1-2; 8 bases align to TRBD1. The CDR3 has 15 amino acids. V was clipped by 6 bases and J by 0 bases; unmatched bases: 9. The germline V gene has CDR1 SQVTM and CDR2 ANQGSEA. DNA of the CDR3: TGCAGCGTCAACCGGGACAGGAGTTCTAACTATGGCTACACCTTC. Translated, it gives CSVNRDRSSNYGYTF.

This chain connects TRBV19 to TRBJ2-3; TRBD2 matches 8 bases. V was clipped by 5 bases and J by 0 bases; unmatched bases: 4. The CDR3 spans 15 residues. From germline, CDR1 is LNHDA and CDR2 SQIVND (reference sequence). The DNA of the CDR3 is TGTGCCAGTAGTCACGGGGGGGCGAGCACAGATACGCAGTATTTT. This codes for CASSHGGASTDTQYF.